These 23 T cell receptor beta chains share one sample of origin, sequenced in a study of T cell changes during pregnancy in multiple sclerosis. TCRdb's table, derived via immunoSEQ multiplex PCR, lists solely in-frame clones and lacks some. The profile covers tens of thousands of clones, with about 92% appearing a single time and 1.5% taken by the ten largest. The sample here was peripheral blood, taken in the first trimester of pregnancy. These receptors were collected from a female donor with multiple sclerosis, enrolled in a pregnancy study.

The V and J genes are TRBV27 and TRBJ1-1; TRBD1 aligns across 11 bases. The J segment lost 10 bases and the V segment lost 6 bases, leaving 7 bases of the junction unmatched. This CDR3 region has 13 residues. Germline CDR1 MNHEY, CDR2 SMNVEV (reference sequence). CDR3 bases: TGTGCCAGCAGGCCTGGACAGGGGGCGGGAGCTTTCTTT. Translating it yields CASRPGQGAGAFF.

The chain recombines TRBV20-1 with TRBJ2-1; the D gene is possibly TRBD1 (6 bases). The CDR3 covers 11 residues. The V end was cut by 6 bases, the J end by 10 bases, with 13 bases between. Germline V lookup: CDR1 DFQATT, CDR2 SNEGSKA (reference sequence). CDR3 amino acids: CSARTAEEQFF. CDR3 nucleotide sequence: TGCAGTGCGCGGACAGCCGAGGAGCAGTTCTTC.

The chain links TRBV27 to TRBJ1-5; possibly TRBD1 for D (5 bases). The CDR3 runs 15 residues. Per the germline V gene, CDR1 is MNHEY and CDR2 is SMNVEV (reference sequence). V lost 2 bases to trimming and J lost 6 bases, with 14 bases between them. CDR3 sequence (DNA): TGTGCCAGCAGTTTAATAGGGCAGGGCCTTCAGCCCCAGCATTTT. This translates into CASSLIGQGLQPQHF.

The chain joins TRBV7-9 to TRBJ2-2; TRBD2 aligns across 13 bases. CDR3 length equals 15 residues. The V segment lost 10 bases and the J segment 4 bases; nucleotides outside the gene matches: 6. Germline values: CDR1 SEHNR, CDR2 FQNEAQ (reference sequence). CDR3 residues: CAIRTSGSGTGELFF. CDR3 in DNA: TGTGCCATCAGGACTAGCGGGAGTGGCACCGGGGAGCTGTTTTTT.

The V and J genes are TRBV11-2 and TRBJ1-2, with 7 positions matching TRBD1. V dropped 4 bases and J dropped 7; count of bases not matched to a gene: 12. CDR1 and CDR2 (germline): SGHAT, FQNNGV. The CDR3 runs to 15 residues. DNA of the CDR3: TGTGCCAGCAGCTCCCTCCTAGACAGGGATGGTGGCTACACCTTC. Translation: CASSSLLDRDGGYTF.

The chain joins TRBV6-5 to TRBJ1-2, with D possibly being TRBD1 (6 bases). The CDR3 is 14 amino acids. Trimming left V 0 bases short and J 4 bases short, with 9 bases between. Germline loops: CDR1 MNHEY, CDR2 SVGAGI. CDR3 residues: CASSYSRGTYGYTF. Written as DNA, the CDR3 is TGTGCCAGCAGTTACTCCAGGGGAACCTATGGCTACACCTTC.

The V and J genes are TRBV5-4 and TRBJ2-2; 12 nucleotides align to TRBD1. CDR1 and CDR2 (germline): SGHNT, YYREEE (reference sequence). V shed 4 bases, J shed 5 bases, and the junction held 9 bases outside the gene matches. The CDR3 covers 17 residues. The CDR3 protein is CASSPRDRGRGTGELFF. CDR3 in DNA: TGTGCCAGCAGCCCGCGGGACAGGGGGCGGGGGACCGGGGAGCTGTTTTTT.

V usage is TRBV28 and J usage is TRBJ1-2; 10 nucleotides line up with TRBD1. With 6 bases clipped from V and 7 bases from J, the junction kept 2 bases outside the gene matches. The CDR3 covers 12 residues. The germline CDR1 and CDR2 sequences are MDHEN and SYDVKM. The CDR3 sequence: CASRTGGTGYTF. The CDR3 DNA sequence: TGTGCCAGCAGGACAGGGGGCACTGGCTACACCTTC.

This chain connects TRBV11-1 to TRBJ2-7, with D possibly matching TRBD1 (7 bases). This CDR3 spans 15 amino acids. Germline CDR1 is SGHAT and CDR2 is FQDESV (reference sequence). Trimming removed 4 bases from V and 3 bases from J, with 16 bases in between. The CDR3 reads CASSSDREDFYEQYF. For the CDR3, the DNA is TGTGCCAGCAGCTCCGACAGGGAGGATTTCTACGAGCAGTACTTC.

The chain employs TRBV7-9 and TRBJ2-1; D perhaps matches TRBD2 (7 bases). This CDR3 comprises 18 residues. In germline, CDR1 is SEHNR, CDR2 FQNEAQ (reference sequence). V was shortened by 3 bases and J by 3 bases, with 21 bases between the two germline ends. CDR3 in amino acids: CASSLRGGIRPDYNEQFF. The DNA of the CDR3 is TGTGCCAGCAGCTTGAGGGGGGGGATAAGGCCGGACTACAATGAGCAGTTCTTC.

J is TRBJ2-2 and V is TRBV4-2, with TRBD1 identical over 11 bases. CDR1 is LGHNA and CDR2 is YNFKEQ in the germline V gene. The CDR3 loop spans 15 amino acids. Trimming at V came to 4 bases and at J to 6 bases, leaving 4 bases not matched to a gene. CDR3 coding DNA: TGTGCCAGCAGCCGGGGACAGGGGGTCGCCGGGGAGCTGTTTTTT. Its protein product is CASSRGQGVAGELFF.

V is TRBV5-1 and J is TRBJ2-7, with D possibly matching TRBD2 (5 bases). CDR3 length: 15 amino acids. V was pared by 0 bases and J by 2 bases, with 12 bases between. CDR1 and CDR2 from the germline V gene are SGHRS and YFSETQ. This CDR3 reads CASSLVVGVTYEQYF. In DNA, the CDR3 is TGCGCCAGCAGCTTGGTAGTCGGGGTTACCTACGAGCAGTACTTC. Combining the CDR3 with reference TRBV5-1 and TRBJ2-7 gives the whole variable domain KAGVTQTPRYLIKTRGQQVTLSCSPISGHRSVSWYQQTPGQGLQFLFEYFSETQRNKGNFPGRFSGRQFSNSRSEMNVSTLELGDSALYLCASSLVVGVTYEQYFGPGTRLTVT.

CDR3 in amino acids: CSVVGGSGETQYF. DNA for the CDR3: TGCAGCGTTGTTGGGGGGAGCGGGGAGACCCAGTACTTC. This chain links TRBV29-1 with TRBJ2-5, with D possibly matching TRBD2 (6 bases). CDR3 length: 13 amino acids. V was shortened by 4 bases and J by 5 bases, with 14 bases between the two germline ends. The germline V gene has CDR1 SQVTM and CDR2 ANQGSEA. Looking up the rest from reference TRBV29-1 and TRBJ2-5 gives the full variable domain: SAVISQKPSRDICQRGTSLTIQCQVDSQVTMMFWYRQQPGQSLTLIATANQGSEATYESGFVIDKFPISRPNLTFSTLTVSNMSPEDSSIYLCSVVGGSGETQYFGPGTRLLVL.

The chain links TRBV28 to TRBJ1-2; no clear D gene. V shed 1 base and J shed 2 bases, with 8 bases lying between them. Germline CDR1 is MDHEN and CDR2 is SYDVKM. This CDR3 region has 14 residues. The DNA of the CDR3 is TGTGCCAGCAGTTTATTGGGAGAGAACTATGGCTACACCTTC. This codes for CASSLLGENYGYTF.

For the CDR3, the DNA is TGTGCCAGCAGCTTTTCCCTGGCCAGGGACAATGAGCAGTTCTTC. It yields the protein CASSFSLARDNEQFF. The chain carries TRBV5-6 and TRBJ2-1; a possible D gene is TRBD1 (5 bases). This CDR3 is built from 15 residues. The V and J ends lost 2 bases and 5 bases respectively, with 14 bases between them. In germline, CDR1 is SGHDT, CDR2 YYEEEE.

This rearrangement joins TRBV28 to TRBJ2-7; D not resolved. The V end was cut by 2 bases, the J end by 0 bases, with 11 bases between. This CDR3 is 15 amino acids long. Germline V CDR1 and CDR2: MDHEN, SYDVKM. CDR3 loop: CASSLRGTVSYEQYF. DNA for the CDR3: TGTGCCAGCAGTTTAAGAGGAACGGTCTCCTACGAGCAGTACTTC. The whole variable domain, remainder taken from reference TRBV28 and TRBJ2-7, is DVKVTQSSRYLVKRTGEKVFLECVQDMDHENMFWYRQDPGLGLRLIYFSYDVKMKEKGDIPEGYSVSREKKERFSLILESASTNQTSMYLCASSLRGTVSYEQYFGPGTRLTVT.

V usage is TRBV4-2 and J usage is TRBJ2-1, with 14 bases identical to TRBD2. The germline gives CDR1 LGHNA, CDR2 YNFKEQ. V dropped 1 base and J dropped 0; count of bases not matched to a gene: 8. This CDR3 region has 20 residues. The CDR3 bases are TGTGCCAGCAGCCAAGGGACTAGCGGGAGGTCGTCCTTCTCCTACAATGAGCAGTTCTTC. It encodes CASSQGTSGRSSFSYNEQFF.

The gene calls are TRBV30 and TRBJ2-7; 9 positions agree with TRBD2. Germline loops: CDR1 GTSNPN, CDR2 SVGIG (reference sequence). The V gene end was trimmed by 3 bases and the J gene end by 4 bases; junction bases not matched to a gene: 16. There are 17 residues in the CDR3. As DNA, the CDR3 is TGTGCCTGGAGCATTAGCGGGAGTTCGTCAAGGCCTTACGAGCAGTACTTC. Encoded protein: CAWSISGSSSRPYEQYF.

The rearrangement links TRBV6-6 to TRBJ2-1; D is unclear. Trimming cost V 6 bases and J 0 bases, with 9 bases left between them. The germline V gene has CDR1 MNHNY and CDR2 SVGAGI (reference sequence). The CDR3 spans 14 residues. The CDR3 region is CASRDPSSYNEQFF. CDR3 in DNA: TGTGCCAGCAGGGATCCTAGCTCCTACAATGAGCAGTTCTTC.

This clone has only one observation. This chain joins TRBV5-4 and TRBJ1-3; tentative D call: TRBD1 (6 bases). Looked up from germline, CDR1 is SGHNT and CDR2 is YYREEE (reference sequence). With 7 bases removed from V and 2 bases from J, the gap between germline ends came to 10 bases. CDR3 length: 13 residues. CDR3 residues: CASAQGTGNTIYF. CDR3 DNA sequence: TGTGCCAGCGCACAGGGTACTGGAAACACCATATATTTT.

The chain has TRBV5-1 and TRBJ2-2; the match to TRBD2 covers 11 bases. This CDR3 region has 17 residues. CDR1 is SGHRS, CDR2 YFSETQ, per germline. Unmatched junction bases numbered 8, after V lost 3 bases and J lost 4 bases. CDR3 in amino acids: CASSSSPGTSGTGELFF. DNA of the CDR3: TGCGCCAGCAGCTCGTCACCGGGGACTAGCGGCACCGGGGAGCTGTTTTTT.

The chain links TRBV6-5 to TRBJ1-2, with no clear D. The CDR3 runs 13 residues. The germline gives CDR1 MNHEY, CDR2 SVGAGI. V lost 5 bases and J 0 bases, leaving 7 bases between the germline ends. The DNA for the CDR3 is TGTGCCAGCAGTCAGGCTTCTAACTATGGCTACACCTTC. This encodes CASSQASNYGYTF.

This clone was counted once. Compared with germline, one end of the junction differs, possibly owing to a read error. This rearrangement joins TRBV7-8 to TRBJ1-5; 9 nucleotides agree with TRBD1. This CDR3 contains 15 residues. CDR1 is SGHVS, CDR2 FQNEAQ, per germline. The CDR3 DNA reads TGTGCCAGCAGCTTAGTAACAGGGGGCAAACAGCCCCAGCATTTT. Translation gives CASSLVTGGKQPQHF.